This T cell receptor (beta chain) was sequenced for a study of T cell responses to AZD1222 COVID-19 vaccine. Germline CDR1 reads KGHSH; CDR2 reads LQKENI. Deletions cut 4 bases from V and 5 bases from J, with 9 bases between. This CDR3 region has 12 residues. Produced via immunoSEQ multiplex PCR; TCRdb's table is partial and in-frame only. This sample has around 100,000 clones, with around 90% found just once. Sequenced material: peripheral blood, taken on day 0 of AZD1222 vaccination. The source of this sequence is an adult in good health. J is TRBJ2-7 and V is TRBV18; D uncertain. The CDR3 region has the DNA TGTGCCAGCTCACACTCTCTCGACGAGCAGTACTTC. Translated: CASSHSLDEQYF.